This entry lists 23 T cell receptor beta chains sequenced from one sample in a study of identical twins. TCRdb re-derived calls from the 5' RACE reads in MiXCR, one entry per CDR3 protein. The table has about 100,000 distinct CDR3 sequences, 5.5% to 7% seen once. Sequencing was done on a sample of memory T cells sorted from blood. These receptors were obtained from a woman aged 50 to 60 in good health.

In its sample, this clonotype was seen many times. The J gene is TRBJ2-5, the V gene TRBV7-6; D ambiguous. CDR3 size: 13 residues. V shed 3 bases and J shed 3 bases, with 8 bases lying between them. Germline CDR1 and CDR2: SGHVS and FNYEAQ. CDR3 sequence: CASSFVFEETQYF. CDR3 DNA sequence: TGTGCCAGCAGCTTTGTTTTCGAAGAGACCCAGTACTTC.

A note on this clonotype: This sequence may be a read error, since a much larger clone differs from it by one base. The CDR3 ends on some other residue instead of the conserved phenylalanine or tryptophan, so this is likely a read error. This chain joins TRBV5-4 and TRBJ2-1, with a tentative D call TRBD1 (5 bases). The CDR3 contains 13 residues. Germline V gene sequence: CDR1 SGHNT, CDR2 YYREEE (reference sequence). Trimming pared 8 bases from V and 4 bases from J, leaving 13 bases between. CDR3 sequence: CASNPPGYNEQFS. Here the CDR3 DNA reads TGTGCCAGTAACCCCCCAGGGTACAATGAGCAGTTCTCC.

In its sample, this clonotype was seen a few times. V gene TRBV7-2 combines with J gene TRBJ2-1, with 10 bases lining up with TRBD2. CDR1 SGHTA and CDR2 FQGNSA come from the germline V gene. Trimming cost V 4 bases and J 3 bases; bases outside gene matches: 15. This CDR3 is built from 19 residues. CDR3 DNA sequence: TGTGCCAGCAGCTACCCCTCAGCGGGAGGGCCCAGGGTCTACAATGAGCAGTTCTTC. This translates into CASSYPSAGGPRVYNEQFF.

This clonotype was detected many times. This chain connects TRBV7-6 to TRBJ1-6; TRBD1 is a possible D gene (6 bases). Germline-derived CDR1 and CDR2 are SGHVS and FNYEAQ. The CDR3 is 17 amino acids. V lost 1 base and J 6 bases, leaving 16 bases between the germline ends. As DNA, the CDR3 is TGTGCCAGCAGCTTAGGGTCCCAGGGGACGATTAATTCACCCCTCCACTTT. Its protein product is CASSLGSQGTINSPLHF.

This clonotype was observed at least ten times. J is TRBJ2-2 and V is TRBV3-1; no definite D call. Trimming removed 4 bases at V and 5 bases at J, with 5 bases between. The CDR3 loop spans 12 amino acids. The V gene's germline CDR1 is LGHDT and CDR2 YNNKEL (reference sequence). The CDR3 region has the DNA TGTGCCAGCAGCCTCCAGACCGGGGAGCTGTTTTTT. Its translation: CASSLQTGELFF. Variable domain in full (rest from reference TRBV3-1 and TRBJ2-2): DTAVSQTPKYLVTQMGNDKSIKCEQNLGHDTMYWYKQDSKKFLKIMFSYNNKELIINETVPNRFSPKSPDKAHLNLHINSLELGDSAVYFCASSLQTGELFFGEGSRLTVL.

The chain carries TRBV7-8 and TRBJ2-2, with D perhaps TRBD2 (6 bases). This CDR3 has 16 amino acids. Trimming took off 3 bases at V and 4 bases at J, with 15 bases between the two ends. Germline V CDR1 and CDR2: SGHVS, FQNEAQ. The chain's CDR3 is CASSFPTGVGTGELFF. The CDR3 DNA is TGTGCCAGCAGCTTCCCCACGGGGGTGGGCACCGGGGAGCTGTTTTTT.

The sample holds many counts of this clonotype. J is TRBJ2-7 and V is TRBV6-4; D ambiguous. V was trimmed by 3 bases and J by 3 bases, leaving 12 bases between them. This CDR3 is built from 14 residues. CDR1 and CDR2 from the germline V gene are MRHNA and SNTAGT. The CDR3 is CASSEGRPDYEQYF. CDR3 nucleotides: TGTGCCAGCAGTGAGGGCAGACCCGACTACGAGCAGTACTTC.

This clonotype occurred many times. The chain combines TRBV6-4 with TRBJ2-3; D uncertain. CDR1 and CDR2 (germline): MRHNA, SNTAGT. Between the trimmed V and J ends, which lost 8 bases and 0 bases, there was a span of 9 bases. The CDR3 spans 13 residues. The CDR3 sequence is CASSPQSTDTQYF. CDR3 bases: TGTGCCAGCTCCCCGCAGAGCACAGATACGCAGTATTTT.

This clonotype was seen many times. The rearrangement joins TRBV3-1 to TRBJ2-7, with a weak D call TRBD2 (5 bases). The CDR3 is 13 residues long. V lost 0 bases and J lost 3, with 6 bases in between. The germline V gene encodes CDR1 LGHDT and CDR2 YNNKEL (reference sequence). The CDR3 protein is CASSQEGSYEQYF. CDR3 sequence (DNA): TGTGCCAGCAGCCAAGAGGGGAGCTACGAGCAGTACTTC.

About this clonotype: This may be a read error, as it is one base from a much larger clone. This CDR3 reads CASQGQGGNQLQHF. The CDR3 DNA reads as TGTGCCAGCCAAGGACAGGGCGGCAATCAGCTCCAGCATTTT. V and J are TRBV25-1 and TRBJ1-5, with 8 bases fitting TRBD1. CDR3 length: 14 amino acids. Germline CDR1 is MGHDK and CDR2 is SYGVNS.

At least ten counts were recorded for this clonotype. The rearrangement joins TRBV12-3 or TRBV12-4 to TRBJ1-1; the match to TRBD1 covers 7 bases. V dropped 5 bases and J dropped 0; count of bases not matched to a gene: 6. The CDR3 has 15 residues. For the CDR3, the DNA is TGTGCCAGCAGTGGGGACAGACCCTTGAACACTGAAGCTTTCTTT. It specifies CASSGDRPLNTEAFF.

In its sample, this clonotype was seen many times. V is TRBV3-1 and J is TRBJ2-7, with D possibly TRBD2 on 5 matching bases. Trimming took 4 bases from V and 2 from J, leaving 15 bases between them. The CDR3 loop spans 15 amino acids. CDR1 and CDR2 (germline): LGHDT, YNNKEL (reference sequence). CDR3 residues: CASSPLISGPYEQYF. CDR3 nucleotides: TGTGCCAGCAGCCCTTTGATAAGCGGACCCTACGAGCAGTACTTC.

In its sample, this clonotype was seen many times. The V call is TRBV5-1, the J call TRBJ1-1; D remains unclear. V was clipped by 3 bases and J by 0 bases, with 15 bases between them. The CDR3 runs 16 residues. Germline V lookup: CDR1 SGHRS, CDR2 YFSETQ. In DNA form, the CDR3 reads TGCGCCAGCAGCTCATTCAACAGTCTCATGAACACTGAAGCTTTCTTT. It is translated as CASSSFNSLMNTEAFF.

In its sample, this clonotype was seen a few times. The CDR3 loop is CSVAFGSTEAFF. CDR3 nucleotide sequence: TGCAGCGTGGCATTTGGGAGCACTGAAGCTTTCTTT. The V and J genes are TRBV29-1 and TRBJ1-1; D gene ambiguous. The CDR3 is made up of 12 amino acids. With 6 bases removed from V and 4 bases from J, the gap between germline ends came to 12 bases. The germline V gene has CDR1 SQVTM and CDR2 ANQGSEA.

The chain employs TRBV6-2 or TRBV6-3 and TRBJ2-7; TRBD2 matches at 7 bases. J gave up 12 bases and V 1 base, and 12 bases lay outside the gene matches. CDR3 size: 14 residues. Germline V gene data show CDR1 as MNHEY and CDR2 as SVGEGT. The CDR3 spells CASSYWGTTSEGYF. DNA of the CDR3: TGTGCCAGCAGTTACTGGGGGACTACCTCCGAGGGGTACTTC.

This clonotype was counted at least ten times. CDR3 sequence reads: CASSWKQSTDTQYF. The DNA for the CDR3 is TGTGCCAGCAGTTGGAAGCAGAGCACAGATACGCAGTATTTT. The V and J genes are TRBV28 and TRBJ2-3; D is uncertain. Deletions cut 4 bases from V and 0 bases from J, with 8 bases between. Germline assignment: CDR1 MDHEN and CDR2 SYDVKM. This CDR3 region has 14 residues.

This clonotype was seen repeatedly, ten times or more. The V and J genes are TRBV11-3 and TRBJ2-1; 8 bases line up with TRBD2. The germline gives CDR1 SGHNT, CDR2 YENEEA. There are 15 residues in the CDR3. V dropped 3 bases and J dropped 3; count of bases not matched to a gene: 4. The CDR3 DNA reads TGTGCCAGCAGCTTCAGGCTAGCGGGCTACAATGAGCAGTTCTTC. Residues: CASSFRLAGYNEQFF. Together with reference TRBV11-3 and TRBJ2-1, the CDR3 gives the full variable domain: EAGVVQSPRYKIIEKKQPVAFWCNPISGHNTLYWYLQNLGQGPELLIRYENEEAVDDSQLPKDRFSAERLKGVDSTLKIQPAELGDSAVYLCASSFRLAGYNEQFFGPGTRLTVL.

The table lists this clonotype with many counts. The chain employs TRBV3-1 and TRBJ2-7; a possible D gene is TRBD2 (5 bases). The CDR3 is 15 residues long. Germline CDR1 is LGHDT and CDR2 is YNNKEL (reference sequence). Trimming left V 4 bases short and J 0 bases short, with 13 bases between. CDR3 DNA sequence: TGTGCCAGCAGCCCAGCCGGGAACCCCTCCTACGAGCAGTACTTC. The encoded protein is CASSPAGNPSYEQYF.

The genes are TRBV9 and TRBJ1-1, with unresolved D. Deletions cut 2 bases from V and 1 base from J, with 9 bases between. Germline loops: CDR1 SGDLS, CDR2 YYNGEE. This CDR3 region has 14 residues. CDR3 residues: CASSVGWKNTEAFF. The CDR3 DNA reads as TGTGCCAGCAGCGTCGGCTGGAAGAACACTGAAGCTTTCTTT.

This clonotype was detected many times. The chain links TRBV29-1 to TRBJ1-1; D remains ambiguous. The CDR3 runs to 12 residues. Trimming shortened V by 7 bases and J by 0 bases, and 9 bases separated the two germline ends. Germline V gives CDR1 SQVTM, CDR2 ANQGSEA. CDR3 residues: CSGWFMNTEAFF. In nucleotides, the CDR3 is TGCAGCGGATGGTTCATGAACACTGAAGCTTTCTTT.

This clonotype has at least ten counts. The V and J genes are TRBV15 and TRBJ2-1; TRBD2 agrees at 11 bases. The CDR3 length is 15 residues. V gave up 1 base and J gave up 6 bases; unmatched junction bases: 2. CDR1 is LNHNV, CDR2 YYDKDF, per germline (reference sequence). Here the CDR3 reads CATSRVAGGPNEQFF. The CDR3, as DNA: TGTGCCACCAGCAGAGTAGCGGGAGGGCCCAATGAGCAGTTCTTC. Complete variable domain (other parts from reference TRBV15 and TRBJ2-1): DAMVIQNPRYQVTQFGKPVTLSCSQTLNHNVMYWYQQKSSQAPKLLFHYYDKDFNNEADTPDNFQSRRPNTSFCFLDIRSPGLGDTAMYLCATSRVAGGPNEQFFGPGTRLTVL.

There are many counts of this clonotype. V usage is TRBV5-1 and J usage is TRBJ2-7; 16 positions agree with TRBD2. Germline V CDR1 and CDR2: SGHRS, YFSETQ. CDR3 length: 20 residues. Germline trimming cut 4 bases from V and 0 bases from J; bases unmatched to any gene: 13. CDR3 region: CASSRSGLAGGYSSSYEQYF. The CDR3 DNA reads TGCGCCAGCAGCAGATCGGGACTAGCGGGAGGGTACTCAAGCTCCTACGAGCAGTACTTC.

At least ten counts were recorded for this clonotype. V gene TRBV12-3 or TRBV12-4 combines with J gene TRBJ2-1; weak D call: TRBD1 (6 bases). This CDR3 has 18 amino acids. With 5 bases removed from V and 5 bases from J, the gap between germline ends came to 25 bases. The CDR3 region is CASSQSVGRDNLNNEQFF. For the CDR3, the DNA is TGTGCCAGCAGTCAATCAGTGGGCAGGGACAATCTAAACAATGAGCAGTTCTTC.